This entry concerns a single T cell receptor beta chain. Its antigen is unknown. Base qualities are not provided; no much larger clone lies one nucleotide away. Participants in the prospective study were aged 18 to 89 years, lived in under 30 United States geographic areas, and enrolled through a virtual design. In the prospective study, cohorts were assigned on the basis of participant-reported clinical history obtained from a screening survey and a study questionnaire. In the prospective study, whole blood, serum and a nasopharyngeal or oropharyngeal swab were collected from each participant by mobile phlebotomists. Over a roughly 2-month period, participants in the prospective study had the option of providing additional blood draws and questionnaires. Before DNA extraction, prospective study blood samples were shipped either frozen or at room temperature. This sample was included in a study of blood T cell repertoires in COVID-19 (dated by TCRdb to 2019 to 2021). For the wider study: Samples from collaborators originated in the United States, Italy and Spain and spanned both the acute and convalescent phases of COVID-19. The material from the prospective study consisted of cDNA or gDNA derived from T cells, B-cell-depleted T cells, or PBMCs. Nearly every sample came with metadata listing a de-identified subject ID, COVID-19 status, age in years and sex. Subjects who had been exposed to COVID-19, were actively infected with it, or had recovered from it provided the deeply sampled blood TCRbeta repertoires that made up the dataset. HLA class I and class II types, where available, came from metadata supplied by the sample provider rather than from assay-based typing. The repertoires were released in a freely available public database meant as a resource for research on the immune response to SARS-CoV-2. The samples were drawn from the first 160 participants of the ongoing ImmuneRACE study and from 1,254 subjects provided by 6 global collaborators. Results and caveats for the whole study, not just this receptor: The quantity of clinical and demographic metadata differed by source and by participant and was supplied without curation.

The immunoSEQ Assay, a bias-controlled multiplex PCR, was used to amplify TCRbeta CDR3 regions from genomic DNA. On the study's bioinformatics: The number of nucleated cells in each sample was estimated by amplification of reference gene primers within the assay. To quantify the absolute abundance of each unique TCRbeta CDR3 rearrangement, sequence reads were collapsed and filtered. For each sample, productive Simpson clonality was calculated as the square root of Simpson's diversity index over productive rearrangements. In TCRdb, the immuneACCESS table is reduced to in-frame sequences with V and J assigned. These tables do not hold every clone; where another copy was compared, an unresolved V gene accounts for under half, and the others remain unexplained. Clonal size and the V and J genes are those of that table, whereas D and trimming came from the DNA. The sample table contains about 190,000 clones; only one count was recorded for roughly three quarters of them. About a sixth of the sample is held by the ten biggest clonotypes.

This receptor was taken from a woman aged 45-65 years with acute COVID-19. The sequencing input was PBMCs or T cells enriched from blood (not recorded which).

The bases are TGTGCCAGCAGCCAACCCTCAGGGTCTAACTATGGCTACACCTTC. Its protein is CASSQPSGSNYGYTF. The chain is assembled from TRBV3-1 (or the pseudogene TRBV3-2) and TRBJ1-2, with TRBD1 as a weak D call on 5 bases. V is cut by 2 bases and J by 0 bases, and the space between the germline ends is 10 bases. The CDR3 runs 15 amino acids, cysteine and phenylalanine included. The sequence is cut down to CDR3 DNA, 45 bases in frame from base 1. CDR1 and CDR2 are read off the germline V gene (reference sequence) as LGHDT and YNNKEL.